Shown below are 20 T cell receptor beta chains from a single sample sequenced in a study of shared clonotypes between healthy human individuals. Data came from immunoSEQ multiplex PCR; TCRdb stores just in-frame clones and leaves some out. The sample gives roughly 490,000 clones, less than 80% of which show up once; roughly 13% is in the top ten. Sequencing was carried out using PBMCs. The source is a woman aged 35 to 49 in good health. Some clones in this sample may be carry-over from other donors' samples.

This chain uses TRBV28 with TRBJ2-7; perhaps TRBD2 as D (5 bases). V lost 6 bases, J lost 6 bases, and 18 bases lay in between. CDR3 length: 14 amino acids. Germline values: CDR1 MDHEN, CDR2 SYDVKM. As DNA, the CDR3 is TGTGCCAGCAGGAGGGCAGCGTCCTTCTCCGAGCAGTACTTC. This translates into CASRRAASFSEQYF.

The chain has TRBV18 and TRBJ2-7, with 9 bases identical to TRBD2. The trim removed 1 base at V and 3 bases at J, leaving 10 bases unmatched. Germline assignment: CDR1 KGHSH and CDR2 LQKENI. This CDR3 is built from 17 residues. DNA for the CDR3: TGTGCCAGCTCACCACTAGGCGCACCAGCGGGAGGCTACGAGCAGTACTTC. Encoded protein: CASSPLGAPAGGYEQYF. Supplemented by reference TRBV18 and TRBJ2-7, the full variable domain reads NAGVMQNPRHLVRRRGQEARLRCSPMKGHSHVYWYRQLPEEGLKFMVYLQKENIIDESGMPKERFSAEFPKEGPSILRIQQVVRGDSAAYFCASSPLGAPAGGYEQYFGPGTRLTVT.

The chain carries TRBV2 and TRBJ1-4; D is undetermined. The germline V and J ends were trimmed by 2 bases and 8 bases, with 12 bases remaining between them. Germline V gene data show CDR1 as SNHLY and CDR2 as FYNNEI. This CDR3 has 14 residues. CDR3 DNA: TGTGCCAGCAGTGAAATAAGGGTACGGGAAAAACTGTTTTTT. Translation gives CASSEIRVREKLFF.

J is TRBJ1-2 and V is TRBV19; 9 bases align to TRBD1. The trim removed 6 bases at V and 5 bases at J, leaving 10 bases unmatched. The germline V gene has CDR1 LNHDA and CDR2 SQIVND (reference sequence). The CDR3 consists of 15 residues. The CDR3 DNA reads as TGTGCCAGTAGCATCCGGGACAGGGAGTATTATGGCTACACCTTC. Translating it yields CASSIRDREYYGYTF.

The J gene is TRBJ2-1, the V gene TRBV5-1; no clear D. This CDR3 has 15 amino acids. The germline V gene has CDR1 SGHRS and CDR2 YFSETQ. The V gene lost 0 bases and the J gene lost 1 base, with 8 bases spanning the gap. DNA for the CDR3: TGCGCCAGCAGCTTGGCCTCCCCATCCTACAATGAGCAGTTCTTC. This sequence encodes CASSLASPSYNEQFF.

V and J are TRBV4-3 and TRBJ2-3; perhaps D is TRBD1 or TRBD2 (5 bases each). CDR3 length: 16 residues. The V end was cut by 1 base, the J end by 0 bases, with 11 bases between. Germline V gives CDR1 LGHNA, CDR2 YSLEER. The CDR3 loop reads CASSQGTGHSTDTQYF. The CDR3 bases are TGCGCCAGCAGCCAAGGGACTGGACACAGCACAGATACGCAGTATTTT.

The rearrangement links TRBV6-6 to TRBJ2-3; D call uncertain. From germline, CDR1 is MNHNY and CDR2 SVGAGI (reference sequence). The CDR3 is 11 residues long. V lost 5 bases and J lost 6, with 6 bases in between. CDR3 in DNA: TGTGCCAGCAGTAGACTGGATACGCAGTATTTT. Translated, it gives CASSRLDTQYF.

Concerning this clone: Only one base separates this from a far larger clonotype, so it likely reflects a read error. Other DNA sequences in the sample encode the same CDR3. The chain carries TRBV30 and TRBJ1-2, with no clear D. V shed 3 bases and J shed 2 bases, with 10 bases lying between them. CDR3 length: 13 amino acids. Germline loops: CDR1 GTSNPN, CDR2 SVGIG (reference sequence). The CDR3 DNA reads as TGTGCCTGGAGCGGTCCAGCAAACTATGGCTACACCTTC. It codes for CAWSGPANYGYTF.

In nucleotides, the CDR3 is TGTGCCATCAACCGGGACACCGGGTACAATGAGCAGTTCTTC. It specifies CAINRDTGYNEQFF. V and J are TRBV2 and TRBJ2-1, with D perhaps matching TRBD1 (6 bases). There are 14 residues in the CDR3. The V gene lost 10 bases and the J gene lost 4 bases, with 17 bases spanning the gap. Germline V gene sequence: CDR1 SNHLY, CDR2 FYNNEI.

The chain has TRBV7-3 and TRBJ1-5; D gene ambiguous. Trimming pared 0 bases from V and 7 bases from J, leaving 7 bases between. In germline, CDR1 is SGHTA, CDR2 FQGTGA. CDR3 size: 13 residues. The chain's CDR3 is CASSLTEGQPQHF. The CDR3 nucleotides are TGTGCCAGCAGCTTAACGGAGGGCCAGCCCCAGCATTTT.

The CDR3: CASSEAEGWKRREQYF. CDR3 coding DNA: TGTGCCAGCAGTGAAGCTGAGGGGTGGAAGCGTCGCGAGCAGTACTTC. V is TRBV6-1 and J is TRBJ2-7; either TRBD1 or TRBD2 may supply D (5 bases each). This CDR3 contains 16 residues. The germline gives CDR1 MNHNS, CDR2 SASEGT. Trimming removed 0 bases at V and 6 bases at J, with 18 bases between.

The chain has TRBV4-1 and TRBJ1-5; D unclear. The CDR3 totals 18 residues. Germline CDR1 and CDR2: MGHRA and YSYEKL. The V end was cut by 0 bases, the J end by 7 bases, with 22 bases between. The CDR3 DNA reads TGCGCCAGCAGCCAAGAGCCGGCCGTTACAATGACGGGACAGCCCCAGCATTTT. It encodes CASSQEPAVTMTGQPQHF.

The chain carries TRBV9 and TRBJ2-5; 10 bases align to TRBD2. This CDR3 is built from 16 residues. Per the germline V gene, CDR1 is SGDLS and CDR2 is YYNGEE. Trimming removed 4 bases from V and 0 bases from J; junction bases left unmatched: 6. DNA of the CDR3: TGTGCCAGCAGCCCAAGCGGGAGGGCCAACCAAGAGACCCAGTACTTC. Translating it yields CASSPSGRANQETQYF.

This rearrangement joins TRBV19 to TRBJ2-7; perhaps D is TRBD1 or TRBD2 (6 bases each). The CDR3 spans 15 residues. V lost 6 bases and J lost 5, with 20 bases in between. Germline-derived CDR1 and CDR2 are LNHDA and SQIVND (reference sequence). CDR3 in amino acids: CASSQGPGGLDEQYF. For the CDR3, the DNA is TGTGCCAGTAGCCAAGGTCCCGGGGGCCTTGACGAGCAGTACTTC.

V is TRBV7-9 and J is TRBJ2-1; D is possibly TRBD2 (5 bases). The CDR3 is 15 amino acids. The V and J ends lost 5 bases and 4 bases respectively, with 15 bases between them. The V gene's germline CDR1 is SEHNR and CDR2 FQNEAQ (reference sequence). The CDR3 protein is CASSILLGGYNEQFF. CDR3 coding DNA: TGTGCCAGCAGCATCCTACTAGGAGGATACAATGAGCAGTTCTTC.

Only a few counts were recorded for this clone. Other nucleotide sequences in the sample specify the same CDR3. The V call is TRBV11-2, the J call TRBJ2-7; TRBD1 is a possible D gene (5 bases). The V gene lost 1 base and the J gene lost 1 base, with 8 bases spanning the gap. This CDR3 is built from 14 residues. The germline V gene has CDR1 SGHAT and CDR2 FQNNGV. CDR3 sequence reads: CASSLVQGSYEQYF. Written as DNA, the CDR3 is TGTGCCAGCAGCTTAGTCCAGGGTTCCTACGAGCAGTACTTC. The complete variable domain, with remaining parts taken from reference TRBV11-2 and TRBJ2-7, reads EAGVAQSPRYKIIEKRQSVAFWCNPISGHATLYWYQQILGQGPKLLIQFQNNGVVDDSQLPKDRFSAERLKGVDSTLKIQPAKLEDSAVYLCASSLVQGSYEQYFGPGTRLTVT.

As for this clone: This may arise from a read error, as a much more abundant clone is one base away. V gene TRBV30 combines with J gene TRBJ1-3; TRBD1 might be the D (5 bases). The CDR3 is 15 residues long. CDR1 is GTSNPN, CDR2 SVGIG, per germline (reference sequence). In nucleotides, the CDR3 is TGTGCCTGGAGCCCGGGGACCGCTCGGGGAAGCACCATATATTTT. It codes for CAWSPGTARGSTIYF. Full variable domain (outside the CDR3, taken from reference TRBV30 and TRBJ1-3): SQTIHQWPATLVQPVGSPLSLECTVEGTSNPNLYWYRQAAGRGLQLLFYSVGIGQISSEVPQNLSASRPQDRQFILSSKKLLLSDSGFYLCAWSPGTARGSTIYFGEGSWLTVV.

In this sample, this clone turned up once. V is TRBV27 and J is TRBJ1-5, with no clear D. From germline, CDR1 is MNHEY and CDR2 SMNVEV (reference sequence). This CDR3 spans 12 amino acids. V lost 6 bases, J lost 3 bases, and 6 bases lay in between. CDR3 protein: CASSPINQPQHF. CDR3 nucleotides: TGTGCCAGCAGCCCTATCAATCAGCCCCAGCATTTT.

CDR3 coding DNA: TGTGCCAGCAGGAATTCGCCGGGTAGCTCCTACAATGAGCAGTTCTTC. Translating it yields CASRNSPGSSYNEQFF. The chain is built from TRBV28 and TRBJ2-1, with D uncertain. The CDR3 loop spans 16 amino acids. V lost 6 bases, J lost 0 bases, and 15 bases lay in between. The V gene's germline CDR1 is MDHEN and CDR2 SYDVKM.

This rearrangement joins TRBV4-1 to TRBJ2-7; 8 nucleotides align to TRBD2. This CDR3 region has 17 residues. In germline, CDR1 is MGHRA, CDR2 YSYEKL. V was clipped by 1 base and J by 4 bases; unmatched bases: 12. The CDR3 DNA follows: TGCGCCAGCAGCCAAGGTACCCCCCTTAGCGGGACTTACGAGCAGTACTTC. Translation: CASSQGTPLSGTYEQYF.